A selection of T cell receptor beta chains follows, all from one sample in a study of cytomegalovirus exposure and HLA in healthy donors. Only in-frame clones appear in the TCRdb table, and some are missing; sequencing was by immunoSEQ multiplex PCR. The table shows under 200,000 clones, with 86% occurring only once. The source material was PBMCs. Receptors originate from a woman in her twenties or thirties in good health and CMV-seronegative. Both conserved end residues are part of each CDR3. The order of the fields is J gene, V gene, clone size, D gene, CDR3 protein, CDR3 DNA. The D gene is left open where the match is weak. Size is stated for part of the rows, as once, few or many counts, or as a class when the clone is expanded.

TRBJ1-1 | TRBV19 | - | - | CASSISRHTEAFF | TGTGCCAGTAGTATTAGCCGACACACTGAAGCTTTCTTT
TRBJ2-3 | TRBV27 | - | - | CASTHDGVSGTQYF | TGTGCCAGCACCCATGATGGGGTAAGTGGTACGCAGTATTTT
TRBJ2-7 | TRBV28 | - | - | CASSGWRNKGGEQYF | TGTGCCAGCAGTGGGTGGCGCAACAAAGGGGGTGAGCAGTACTTC
TRBJ2-1 | TRBV5-1 | - | - | CASSNYNEQFF | TGCGCCAGCAGCAATTACAATGAGCAGTTCTTC
TRBJ2-5 | TRBV25-1 | few | TRBD1 | CASSEKGQGPRGETQYF | TGTGCCAGCAGTGAAAAGGGACAGGGGCCACGTGGGGAGACCCAGTACTTC
TRBJ1-2 | TRBV18 | once | TRBD1 | CASSPIPGQGNGYTF | TGTGCCAGCTCACCTATACCGGGACAGGGGAATGGCTACACCTTC
TRBJ1-4 | TRBV5-5 | - | - | CASRREEKLFF | TGTGCCAGCAGAAGGGAGGAAAAACTGTTTTTT
TRBJ1-5 | TRBV5-1 | - | - | CASSLGQNQPQHF | TGCGCCAGCAGCTTGGGGCAAAATCAGCCCCAGCATTTT
TRBJ2-6 | TRBV9 | - | - | CASSVSLNSSGANVLTF | TGTGCCAGCAGCGTATCCCTCAATTCCTCTGGGGCCAACGTCCTGACTTTC
TRBJ1-6 | TRBV27 | - | TRBD1 | CASSLSSGTGANSPLHF | TGTGCCAGCAGCTTATCTTCTGGGACAGGGGCTAATTCACCCCTCCACTTT
TRBJ1-1 | TRBV19 | - | - | CASSIVLDGEAFF | TGTGCCAGTAGTATAGTCTTGGACGGTGAAGCTTTCTTT
TRBJ2-1 | TRBV5-1 | - | - | CASGAGSSYNEQFF | TGCGCCAGCGGCGCGGGGAGCTCCTACAATGAGCAGTTCTTC
TRBJ2-7 | TRBV29-1 | - | - | CSVEGGKGPNEQYF | TGCAGCGTTGAAGGTGGTAAGGGGCCCAACGAGCAGTACTTC
TRBJ1-5 | TRBV28 | - | - | CASRGTGSSNQPQHF | TGTGCCAGCAGGGGTACAGGGAGCAGCAATCAGCCCCAGCATTTT
TRBJ1-1 | TRBV9 | - | - | CASSDGLARKTEAFF | TGTGCCAGCAGCGACGGTCTGGCACGGAAGACTGAAGCTTTCTTT
TRBJ2-7 | TRBV19 | - | TRBD1 | CASKPGQGSYEQYF | TGTGCCAGCAAACCGGGACAGGGCTCCTACGAGCAGTACTTC
TRBJ1-1 | TRBV5-6 | - | - | CASSFRGVNTEAFF | TGTGCCAGCAGCTTTCGGGGAGTGAACACTGAAGCTTTCTTT
TRBJ1-2 | TRBV4-1 | - | TRBD1 | CASSQEGQGARGYTF | TGCGCCAGCAGCCAAGAGGGACAGGGGGCGCGAGGCTACACCTTC
TRBJ2-1 | TRBV7-8 | - | - | CASSAGRERVSNEQFF | TGTGCCAGCAGCGCAGGCAGGGAGAGAGTAAGCAATGAGCAGTTCTTC
TRBJ2-3 | TRBV29-1 | - | - | CSAIDRNTDTQYF | TGCAGCGCGATCGACAGAAACACAGATACGCAGTATTTT
TRBJ2-7 | TRBV5-1 | - | - | CASSLEGQTYEQYF | TGCGCCAGCAGCTTGGAAGGACAGACCTACGAGCAGTACTTC
TRBJ1-2 | TRBV19 | few | - | CASSWTYGYTF | TGTGCCAGTTCTTGGACATATGGCTACACCTTC
TRBJ2-3 | TRBV12-1 | few | - | CASRTGKTCTDTQYF | TGTGCCAGCAGGACAGGGAAGACATGCACAGATACGCAGTATTTT
TRBJ1-1 | TRBV19 | once | - | CASRQGVVEAFF | TGTGCCAGTAGGCAGGGAGTCGTTGAAGCTTTCTTT
TRBJ2-3 | TRBV9 | - | - | CASSQYGGRAADTQYF | TGTGCCAGCTCCCAATATGGGGGGCGGGCCGCAGATACGCAGTATTTT
TRBJ2-7 | TRBV6-6 | - | - | CASSYGGFDYEQYF | TGTGCCAGCAGTTATGGGGGATTTGACTACGAGCAGTACTTC
TRBJ1-5 | TRBV5-1 | few | - | CASSPGEGGNQPQHF | TGCGCCAGCAGCCCTGGTGAGGGAGGCAATCAGCCCCAGCATTTT